Each of the 13 T cell receptor beta chains below was sequenced from the same sample in a study of CXCR3-negative and CXCR3-positive naive CD8 T cells. Preparation of TRB cDNA libraries relied on 5' RACE carrying UMI labels. TCRdb re-called the 5' RACE reads; one entry per CDR3 protein, DNA not given. This table lists about 58,000 distinct CDR3 sequences. What was sequenced was naive CXCR3- CD8+ T cells from blood. Regarding subset: CD45RO-CCR7+CD27+CD95- naive CD8+ T cells lacking CXCR3 (TNR3-). These receptor sequences come from a human donor in good health. Some clones in this sample may be carry-over from other donors' samples.

This chain links TRBV20-1 with TRBJ2-1; TCRdb picks TRBD2, but there is no DNA to check that call. Germline V lookup: CDR1 DFQATT, CDR2 SNEGSKA (reference sequence). CDR3 size: 15 residues. CDR3 residues: CSAHSSGGSYNEQFF.

The chain has TRBV19 and TRBJ2-1; without DNA, the TCRdb call of TRBD2 cannot be checked. The CDR3 is made up of 15 amino acids. Germline V gene lookup returns CDR1 LNHDA and CDR2 SQIVND (reference sequence). This chain's CDR3 is CASTYLAGYDNEQFF.

The CDR3 loop reads CASRIQGQGNNEQFF. The chain joins TRBV27 to TRBJ2-1; TCRdb calls TRBD1, which cannot be checked without DNA. Germline lookup yields CDR1 MNHEY and CDR2 SMNVEV (reference sequence). The CDR3 is made up of 15 amino acids.

This chain joins TRBV20-1 and TRBJ2-7; the TCRdb call, TRBD1, lacks DNA for checking. The CDR3 length is 13 residues. Germline V gene sequence: CDR1 DFQATT, CDR2 SNEGSKA (reference sequence). Here the CDR3 reads CSARVRGFYEQYF.

J is TRBJ2-3 and V is TRBV29-1; the TCRdb D gene call, TRBD2, has no DNA to confirm it. This CDR3 contains 14 residues. In germline, CDR1 is SQVTM, CDR2 ANQGSEA. CDR3 amino acids: CSVEGGSGTDTQYF.

The chain recombines TRBV12-2 with TRBJ2-2. TRBV12-2 is labeled a pseudogene. The CDR3 has 18 residues. This CDR3 reads CASRLFPTVMHRCGELFF.

The chain carries TRBV13 and TRBJ1-5. Germline lookup yields CDR1 PRHDT and CDR2 FYEKMQ (reference sequence). This CDR3 contains 15 residues. CDR3 in amino acids: CASSLGPGAGQPQHF.

Judged by frequency, this clonotype is medium-sized. This rearrangement joins TRBV7-3 to TRBJ2-7; the D call of TRBD2 rests on TCRdb alone, since no DNA is present to check it. CDR1 SGHTA and CDR2 FQGTGA come from the germline V gene. The CDR3 consists of 15 residues. The CDR3 region is CASSLSGPAGYEQYF.

The chain uses TRBV7-2 and TRBJ2-7; the TCRdb call, TRBD1, lacks DNA for checking. Germline CDR1 and CDR2: SGHTA and FQGNSA. This CDR3 comprises 13 residues. CDR3: CASSWDRDYEQYF.

V usage is TRBV5-1 and J usage is TRBJ2-3; lacking DNA, the TRBD2 call made by TCRdb goes unchecked. Germline V CDR1 and CDR2: SGHRS, YFSETQ. This CDR3 is 17 amino acids long. The CDR3 loop is CASSITGTPFGTDTQYF.

V gene TRBV21-1 combines with J gene TRBJ2-5; TCRdb gives TRBD2 as the D gene, but with no DNA this cannot be confirmed. TRBV21-1 represents a pseudogene. The CDR3 consists of 16 residues. The CDR3 region is CASSTTSGGAWATQYF.

This chain links TRBV28 with TRBJ2-7; TCRdb's D call, TRBD1, is unchecked because there is no DNA. Germline V CDR1 and CDR2: MDHEN, SYDVKM. This CDR3 has 16 residues. The CDR3 loop reads CASSRGEQYNSYEQYF.

The J gene is TRBJ1-5, the V gene TRBV12-3 or TRBV12-4; the TCRdb D gene call, TRBD1, has no DNA to confirm it. The CDR3 has 15 amino acids. The CDR3 loop reads CASSLTGLGNQPQHF.